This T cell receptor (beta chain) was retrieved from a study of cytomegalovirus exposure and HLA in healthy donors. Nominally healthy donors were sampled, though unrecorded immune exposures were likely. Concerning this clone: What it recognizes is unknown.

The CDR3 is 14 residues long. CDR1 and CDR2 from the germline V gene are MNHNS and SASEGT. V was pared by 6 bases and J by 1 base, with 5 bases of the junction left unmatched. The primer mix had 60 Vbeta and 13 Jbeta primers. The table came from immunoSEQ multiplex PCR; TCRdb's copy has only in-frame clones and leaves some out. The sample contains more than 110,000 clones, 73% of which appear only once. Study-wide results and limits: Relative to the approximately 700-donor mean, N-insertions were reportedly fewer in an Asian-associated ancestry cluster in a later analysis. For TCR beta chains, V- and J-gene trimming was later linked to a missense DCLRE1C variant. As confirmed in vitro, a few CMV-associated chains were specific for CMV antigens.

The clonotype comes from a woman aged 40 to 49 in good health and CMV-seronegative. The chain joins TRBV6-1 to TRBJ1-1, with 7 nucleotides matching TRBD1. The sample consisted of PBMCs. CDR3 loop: CASRIQGQNTEAFF. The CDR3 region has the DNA TGTGCCAGCAGGATACAGGGGCAGAACACTGAAGCTTTCTTT.